This T cell receptor (beta chain) was sequenced during a study of control samples from healthy donors and cancer patients. Clones were sequenced by immunoSEQ multiplex PCR, and TCRdb holds only the in-frame ones, with some missing. The data show approximately 130,000 clones, over 75% seen once. Notes on this clone: The sample contains more than one DNA sequence encoding this CDR3.

The sequenced sample consisted of blood. The TCR was taken from a man between 60 and 70 years old in good health.

CDR3 protein: CASSIMEGNQPQHF. The CDR3, as DNA: TGTGCCAGTAGTATAATGGAAGGTAATCAGCCCCAGCATTTT. V and J are TRBV19 and TRBJ1-5; D uncertain. Trimming left V 2 bases short and J 4 bases short, with 9 bases between. Per the germline V gene, CDR1 is LNHDA and CDR2 is SQIVND (reference sequence). This CDR3 region has 14 residues.